The source of this T cell receptor beta chain is a study of T cell repertoires in cytomegalovirus infection. Across the whole study: CMV infection together with matching HLA type was indicated by public TCR beta signatures. Study findings and constraints: The response measured ex vivo was dominated by TCR beta clonotypes (HLA-C-restricted and CMV-specific).

Germline V gene lookup returns CDR1 SGHTA and CDR2 FQGNSA. This CDR3 has 15 residues. The ends were cut back, 5 bases at V and 1 base at J, with 12 bases in the middle. This clonotype was recorded at least ten times. Its specificity is unknown. TCRdb reanalysed the reads using MiXCR and keeps one entry per CDR3 protein. The sample has around 300,000 distinct CDR3 sequences; about 25% are singletons. This chain links TRBV7-2 with TRBJ2-1, with D tentatively TRBD2 (5 bases). The source material was PBMCs. The sequence was collected from a human donor in good health (CMV status not recorded). Some clones in this sample may be carry-over from other donors' samples. The CDR3 here is CASSPGSGSYNEQFF. The CDR3 nucleotides are TGTGCCAGCAGCCCCGGAAGCGGATCCTACAATGAGCAGTTCTTC.